A selection of T cell receptor beta chains follows, all from one sample in a study of T-cell memory formation after mild COVID-19. TCRdb recomputed calls from the 5' RACE reads with MiXCR, one row per CDR3 protein. The sample holds more than 250,000 distinct CDR3 sequences, under 20% seen once. The sequencing input was PBMCs or a T cell subset sorted from them (not recorded which). These receptors originate from a man aged 18 to 29 who had mild COVID-19 (a few samples of this study predate the infection). Cell type and time point are not known. Each CDR3 is given with its conserved first and last residue. D genes are given only for firm matches. Rows may omit the clone size; those that give it use once, few, many or a size class.

cdr3_nt cdr3_aa j_call d_call clone_size cdr3_length v_call
TGTGCCAGCAGTTACTTTGACAGGCCCAACTCTGGCTACACCTTC CASSYFDRPNSGYTF TRBJ1-2 . . 15 TRBV6-5
TGCGCCAGCAGCTTGGCCCAGGGGCCTGAAGCTTTCTTT CASSLAQGPEAFF TRBJ1-1 . many 13 TRBV5-1
TGTGCCAGCAGCTTACAGGTTGGAAATCAGCCCCAGCATTTT CASSLQVGNQPQHF TRBJ1-5 . few 14 TRBV7-2
TGTGCCAGCAGTGTGGACAGGGAGAGCTCCTACGAGCAGTACTTC CASSVDRESSYEQYF TRBJ2-7 TRBD1 few 15 TRBV2
TGTGCCAGCAGTGGACAGGGCCAGAACACTGAAGCTTTCTTT CASSGQGQNTEAFF TRBJ1-1 TRBD1 few 14 TRBV2
TGTGCCAGCAGACGTTCAGGGACAGGCAATCAGCCCCAGCATTTT CASRRSGTGNQPQHF TRBJ1-5 TRBD1 few 15 TRBV6-6
TGCGCCAGCAGCTTGGTCCCCCAACAAGAGACCCAGTACTTC CASSLVPQQETQYF TRBJ2-5 . . 14 TRBV5-1
TGCAGTGCTAGAGAACTTAACCGGGGCACAGATACGCAGTATTTT CSARELNRGTDTQYF TRBJ2-3 . few 15 TRBV20-1
TGCGCCAGCAGCTTGGATCCAGGGGCAGTCACTGAAGCTTTCTTT CASSLDPGAVTEAFF TRBJ1-1 . few 15 TRBV5-1
TGTGCCAGCAGCCCCCGGACACCGGCCTACGGGGAGCTGTTTTTT CASSPRTPAYGELFF TRBJ2-2 . few 15 TRBV14
TGTGCCAGCAACACAGGGGTCGAACAAGCTTTCTTT CASNTGVEQAFF TRBJ1-1 TRBD1 few 12 TRBV7-9
TGCGCCAGCAGCTTGTTAGGGACAGGGGGTCACGAGCAGTACTTC CASSLLGTGGHEQYF TRBJ2-7 TRBD1 few 15 TRBV5-1
TGCGCCAGCGGACCCATAGCGGGGGGCCAATTTACGCAGTATTTT CASGPIAGGQFTQYF TRBJ2-3 TRBD2 few 15 TRBV5-1
TGCGCCAGCAGCTTCACCGGGACAGAGGTTAATGAGCAGTTCTTC CASSFTGTEVNEQFF TRBJ2-1 TRBD1 many 15 TRBV5-1
TGCAGTGCTAGGGGACAGTACTACGAGCAGTACTTC CSARGQYYEQYF TRBJ2-7 TRBD1 . 12 TRBV20-1
TGTGCCAGCAGCTTAGGAGTCGCGGGGGGGGGATTGGCAGATACGCAGTATTTT CASSLGVAGGGLADTQYF TRBJ2-3 TRBD2 few 18 TRBV7-2
TGTGCCAGCAGCTTAGGGGCTAGCGGTGAAGAGACCCAGTACTTC CASSLGASGEETQYF TRBJ2-5 TRBD2 many 15 TRBV7-9
TGTGCCACCCAAGGGCGGGGTCGAGATACGCAGTATTTT CATQGRGRDTQYF TRBJ2-3 . . 13 TRBV10-3
TGTGCCAGCAGCGTAGACAGGCTACTCAACTATGGCTACACCTTC CASSVDRLLNYGYTF TRBJ1-2 . . 15 TRBV7-2
TGTGCCAGCAGTTACCGGGGAGAGGATGAAAAACTGTTTTTT CASSYRGEDEKLFF TRBJ1-4 . many 14 TRBV6-5
TGTGCCAGCAGCCAAAGGGTCCCGGGACAGGCGGGGAGTGAAGCTTTCTTT CASSQRVPGQAGSEAFF TRBJ1-1 TRBD1 . 17 TRBV4-2
TGTGCCAGCAGCCAAATAGCGGGGGCCACCGGGGAGCTGTTTTTT CASSQIAGATGELFF TRBJ2-2 TRBD2 few 15 TRBV14
TGTGCCAGCAGTGAACGAGGGACAGCCCAGGAGACCCAGTACTTC CASSERGTAQETQYF TRBJ2-5 TRBD1 . 15 TRBV25-1
TGTGCCAGCAGTTCCCCCGGCACCGGGGAGCTGTTTTTT CASSSPGTGELFF TRBJ2-2 . . 13 TRBV2
TGTGCCAGCAGCTCGCGTCAGGGATTCTACACCTTC CASSSRQGFYTF TRBJ1-2 . . 12 TRBV11-2
TGCGCCAGCAGGACGGTCTCTGGGGCCAACGTCCTGACTTTC CASRTVSGANVLTF TRBJ2-6 . few 14 TRBV10-2
TGTGCCAGCACCTGGGGTAGGTCATACGAGCAGTACTTC CASTWGRSYEQYF TRBJ2-7 . few 13 TRBV12-3/TRBV12-4
TGTGCCAGCAGCGTAGCCGGGACTAGCCGCACAGATACGCAGTATTTT CASSVAGTSRTDTQYF TRBJ2-3 TRBD2 . 16 TRBV7-3
TGCGCCAGCAGCTTCCGACTAGCGGGAGCGGAGGGCTACGAGCAGTACTTC CASSFRLAGAEGYEQYF TRBJ2-7 TRBD2 once 17 TRBV4-3
TGTGCCACCAGCCCCCGGACAGGCGGTTTCGCCAAAAACATTCAGTACTTC CATSPRTGGFAKNIQYF TRBJ2-4 TRBD1 . 17 TRBV15
TGTGCCAGCAGTGAAGGGACAGGGTTCTACAATGAGCAGTTCTTC CASSEGTGFYNEQFF TRBJ2-1 TRBD1 . 15 TRBV2
TGTGCCAGCAGTTTCGTCCGGGGGTACAACACTGAAGCTTTCTTT CASSFVRGYNTEAFF TRBJ1-1 . many 15 TRBV12-3/TRBV12-4
TGCAGTGCTATGCTGAGCTCCTACAATGAGCAGTTCTTC CSAMLSSYNEQFF TRBJ2-1 . few 13 TRBV20-1
TGCAGCGTTTCTGAAGGGTACAATCAGCCCCAGCATTTT CSVSEGYNQPQHF TRBJ1-5 . few 13 TRBV29-1
TGTGCCAGCAGCTTGGCGGGGGGAACCTACGAGCAGTACTTC CASSLAGGTYEQYF TRBJ2-7 TRBD2 many 14 TRBV7-9
TGTGCCAGCAGGACGACAGCGGGGAACACTGAAGCTTTCTTT CASRTTAGNTEAFF TRBJ1-1 . . 14 TRBV7-2
TGCAGTGCTAGAGAATCGGGACTTAACTATGGCTACACCTTC CSARESGLNYGYTF TRBJ1-2 . . 14 TRBV20-1